This T cell receptor beta chain is from a study of technical replicates of blood from a few donors (dated 2017 in TCRdb). Libraries came from the immunoSEQ multiplex PCR assay. The table comes from immuneACCESS by way of TCRdb, which keeps in-frame sequences with V and J called. Part of the clones is missing from these tables; in studies checked, under half for an unresolved V gene and the rest for unknown reasons. In all, the sample holds 65,000 to 85,000 clones, and 90% to 95% of those were seen once. The ten largest clones add up to around 0.27% of the sample. The cysteine opens and the phenylalanine closes a CDR3 of 12 amino acids. This entry keeps only the CDR3 DNA: 36 bases, framed from base 1. The junction carries 16 bases between V and J, which are trimmed by 4 bases and 13 bases respectively. In the germline V gene, CDR1 corresponds to MGHRA and CDR2 to YSYEKL. Concerning this clone itself: Its antigen is unknown. Per-nucleotide qualities are absent, and no much larger clonotype sits a single base away.

Sequencing was carried out using T cells isolated from PBMCs. The receptor was isolated from a human donor in good health. In this chain, TRBV4-1 is recombined with TRBJ1-1, with TRBD1 tentatively as D gene (6 bases match). The DNA is TGCGCCAGCAGCCGAGGGGGGGGGCCCGGTTTCTTT. This translates into CASSRGGGPGFF.